Listed below are T cell receptor beta chains from one sample, sequenced in a study of Graves' ophthalmopathy and Graves' hyperthyroidism. In TCRdb, the multiplex PCR reads were re-called with MiXCR into one record per CDR3 protein. Here the sample spans roughly 170,000 distinct CDR3 sequences, 39% being singletons. The sample was peripheral blood. The source of these receptors is a young man with Graves' ophthalmopathy. Each CDR3 is given with its conserved first and last residue.

v_gene	j_gene	CDR3aa
TRBV9	TRBJ2-4	CASSVEGISGNIQYF
TRBV6-1	TRBJ2-2	CASSETTSPGELFF
TRBV6-4	TRBJ2-7	CASRNVAPTLSYEQYF
TRBV18	TRBJ1-1	CASSPPTRGTEAFF
TRBV28	TRBJ1-1	CASSSPRNTEAFF
TRBV2	TRBJ1-5	CASMAGGQPQHF
TRBV6-1	TRBJ2-5	CASMARTGETQYF
TRBV6-1	TRBJ1-3	CASSALGGRAGNTIYF
TRBV12-3/TRBV12-4	TRBJ2-5	CASSPTGRSNQETQYF
TRBV7-9	TRBJ2-7	CASTKPGLADYEQYF
TRBV10-3	TRBJ1-2	CAISESSGATGYTF
TRBV7-2	TRBJ1-1	CASSLRGSVNTEAFF
TRBV6-1	TRBJ1-6	CASSPGGSNSPLHF
TRBV7-8	TRBJ1-1	CASQPDRGTEAFF
TRBV12-3/TRBV12-4	TRBJ2-2	CASSLTRRNTGELFF
TRBV30	TRBJ1-5	CAWSTGTGTQPQHF
TRBV7-2	TRBJ2-7	CASSLAGGASYEQYF
TRBV12-3/TRBV12-4	TRBJ2-5	CASSPRGPGEETQYF
TRBV29-1	TRBJ2-6	CSGRRSGANILTF
TRBV12-3/TRBV12-4	TRBJ1-2	CASSSPGSYGYTF
TRBV6-4	TRBJ1-5	CASSRPSYRQAKNQPQHF
TRBV27	TRBJ2-7	CASSRGEGYEQYF
TRBV5-1	TRBJ1-2	CASSLEGDYGYTF
TRBV12-3/TRBV12-4	TRBJ2-7	CASSLGGTEQYF
TRBV2	TRBJ2-7	CASSGRPDQKQGLQYF
TRBV12-5	TRBJ2-5	CASALGLALKETQYF
TRBV19	TRBJ1-2	CASSRSVGYGYTF
TRBV6-1	TRBJ2-2	CASKREVTGELFF
TRBV12-3/TRBV12-4	TRBJ2-7	CASSHLLRLAGSYEQYF
TRBV4-3	TRBJ2-7	CASSALQGYEQYF
TRBV7-2	TRBJ2-5	CSSSRTGGQETQYF
TRBV7-2	TRBJ2-5	CASSLVLGGRGETQYF
TRBV30	TRBJ1-1	CAWSVRQNAEAFF
TRBV12-3/TRBV12-4	TRBJ1-1	CASSSHGRNTEAFF
TRBV28	TRBJ1-6	CASGPLGGAGSPLHF
TRBV6-5	TRBJ1-1	CASSPGQGPTEAFF
TRBV10-3	TRBJ2-5	CAISGMGETQYF
TRBV6-5	TRBJ2-5	CASSSYSRGRQETQYF
TRBV6-1	TRBJ1-2	CASTGAGYTF
TRBV15	TRBJ1-1	CATSRDRVNTEAFF
TRBV28	TRBJ2-4	CASTNGQVQNIQYF
TRBV19	TRBJ2-7	CATAEGPYSYEQYF
TRBV12-3/TRBV12-4	TRBJ2-7	CASRQAGGTYEQYF
TRBV5-4	TRBJ2-5	CASSIGPTGTQYF
TRBV11-2	TRBJ2-4	CASSLVGYQKDIQYF
TRBV30	TRBJ1-1	CAWREGFTEAFF
TRBV29-1	TRBJ2-7	CSVGGGLAAHSYEQYF
TRBV11-1	TRBJ2-5	CASSSTEGGPYQETQYF
TRBV28	TRBJ1-2	CASSLFGAESYGYTF
TRBV18	TRBJ1-2	CASSPEGWNYGYTF